One sample yielded the 5 T cell receptor beta chains listed below, sequenced in a study of shared clonotypes between healthy human individuals. Data came from immunoSEQ multiplex PCR; TCRdb stores just in-frame clones and leaves some out. The sample holds 1.4 million or so clones, approximately 98.5% seen once. Sample: naive CD4+ T cells sorted from blood. Subset specified: CD45RA+ positively selected. These receptors were obtained from a young man in good health.

This clone was observed once. The chain uses TRBV7-2 and TRBJ2-2; D may be TRBD2 (7 bases). V was shortened by 1 base and J by 3 bases, with 12 bases between the two germline ends. The CDR3 is 16 residues long. Per the germline V gene, CDR1 is SGHTA and CDR2 is FQGNSA. CDR3 region: CASSLGGGGYTGELFF. CDR3 sequence (DNA): TGTGCCAGCAGCTTAGGGGGAGGGGGTTACACCGGGGAGCTGTTTTTT.

This chain connects TRBV5-4 to TRBJ2-5; D may match TRBD1 or TRBD2 (5 bases each). CDR1 is SGHNT and CDR2 is YYREEE in the germline V gene (reference sequence). V was shortened by 4 bases and J by 2 bases, with 12 bases between the two germline ends. This CDR3 region has 14 residues. CDR3 residues: CASSPGLPQETQYF. The CDR3 DNA is TGTGCCAGCAGCCCGGGGCTACCACAAGAGACCCAGTACTTC.

DNA for the CDR3: TGTGCCAGCAGTGTTGTAGGCCTACCGACAAATGAGCAGTTCTTC. Residues: CASSVVGLPTNEQFF. This chain links TRBV2 with TRBJ2-1; no firm D call. V lost 4 bases and J lost 7, with 17 bases in between. This CDR3 comprises 15 residues. Looked up from germline, CDR1 is SNHLY and CDR2 is FYNNEI.

Only one count was recorded for this clone. The junction does not match germline at one end; this may be a read error. The chain is built from TRBV7-7 and TRBJ2-5; TRBD2 matches at 13 bases. CDR1 is SSHAT and CDR2 is FNYEAQ in the germline V gene (reference sequence). This CDR3 region has 16 residues. This chain's CDR3 is CASSLGTSGNQGTQYF. The DNA of the CDR3 is TGTGCTAGCAGCCTCGGGACTAGCGGGAACCAAGGGACCCAGTACTTC.

On this clone itself: Other DNA sequences in the same sample also yield this CDR3. V and J are TRBV5-1 and TRBJ2-1, with TRBD2 matching 9 bases. The CDR3 sequence is 15 residues long. From germline, CDR1 is SGHRS and CDR2 YFSETQ. Trimming cost V 0 bases and J 6 bases; bases outside gene matches: 4. DNA of the CDR3: TGCGCCAGCAGCTTGGGCGGGAGGGTGAGCAATGAGCAGTTCTTC. Its translation is CASSLGGRVSNEQFF.